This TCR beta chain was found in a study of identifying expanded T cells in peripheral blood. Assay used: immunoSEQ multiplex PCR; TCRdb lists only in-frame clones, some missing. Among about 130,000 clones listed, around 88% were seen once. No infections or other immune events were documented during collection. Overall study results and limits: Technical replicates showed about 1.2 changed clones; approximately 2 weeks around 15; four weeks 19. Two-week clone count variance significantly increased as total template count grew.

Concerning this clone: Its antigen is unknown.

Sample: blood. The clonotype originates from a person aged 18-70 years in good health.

The CDR3 loop is CAISERQGVGNNEQFF. The DNA for the CDR3 is TGTGCCATCAGTGAGCGGCAGGGGGTCGGTAACAATGAGCAGTTCTTC. V usage is TRBV10-3 and J usage is TRBJ2-1; 7 positions match TRBD1. V lost 2 bases to trimming and J lost 5 bases; unmatched junction nucleotides: 9. The CDR3 is 16 amino acids. CDR1 and CDR2 (germline): ENHRY, SYGVKD.